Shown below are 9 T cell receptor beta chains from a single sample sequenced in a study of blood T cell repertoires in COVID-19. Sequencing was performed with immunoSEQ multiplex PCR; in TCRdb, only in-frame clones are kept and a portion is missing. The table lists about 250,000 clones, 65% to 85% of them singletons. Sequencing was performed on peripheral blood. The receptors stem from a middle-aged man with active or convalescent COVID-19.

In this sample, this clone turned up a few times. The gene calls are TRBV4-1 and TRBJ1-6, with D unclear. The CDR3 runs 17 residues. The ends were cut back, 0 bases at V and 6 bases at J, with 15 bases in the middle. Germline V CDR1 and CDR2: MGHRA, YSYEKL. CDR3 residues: CASSQDAAVLSNSPLHF. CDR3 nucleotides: TGCGCCAGCAGCCAAGACGCGGCCGTCTTGAGTAATTCACCCCTCCACTTT.

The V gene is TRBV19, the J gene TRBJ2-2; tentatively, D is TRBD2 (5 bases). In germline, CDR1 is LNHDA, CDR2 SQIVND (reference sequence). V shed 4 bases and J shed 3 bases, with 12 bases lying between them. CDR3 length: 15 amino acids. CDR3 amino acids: CASSKSGGYTGELFF. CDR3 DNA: TGTGCCAGTAGTAAGTCCGGAGGTTACACCGGGGAGCTGTTTTTT. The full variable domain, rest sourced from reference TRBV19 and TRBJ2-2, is DGGITQSPKYLFRKEGQNVTLSCEQNLNHDAMYWYRQDPGQGLRLIYYSQIVNDFQKGDIAEGYSVSREKKESFPLTVTSAQKNPTAFYLCASSKSGGYTGELFFGEGSRLTVL.

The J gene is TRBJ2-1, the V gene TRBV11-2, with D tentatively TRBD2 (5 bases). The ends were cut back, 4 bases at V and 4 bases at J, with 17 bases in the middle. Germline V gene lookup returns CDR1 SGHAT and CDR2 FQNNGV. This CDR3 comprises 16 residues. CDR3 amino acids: CASSSSDYPVYNEQFF. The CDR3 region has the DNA TGTGCCAGCAGCTCGAGTGACTACCCCGTTTACAATGAGCAGTTCTTC.

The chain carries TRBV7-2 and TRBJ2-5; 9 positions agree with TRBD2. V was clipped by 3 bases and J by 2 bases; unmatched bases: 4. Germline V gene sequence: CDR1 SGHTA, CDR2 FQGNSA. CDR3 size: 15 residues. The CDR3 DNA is TGTGCCAGCAGCTTGGGCGGGGGGGAACAAGAGACCCAGTACTTC. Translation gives CASSLGGGEQETQYF.

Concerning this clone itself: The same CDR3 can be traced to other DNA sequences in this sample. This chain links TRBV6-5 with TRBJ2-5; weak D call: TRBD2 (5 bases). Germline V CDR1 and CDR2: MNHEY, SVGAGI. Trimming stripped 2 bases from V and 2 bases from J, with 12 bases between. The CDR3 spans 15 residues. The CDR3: CASSYGAGQQETQYF. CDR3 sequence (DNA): TGTGCCAGCAGTTACGGCGCGGGCCAACAAGAGACCCAGTACTTC.

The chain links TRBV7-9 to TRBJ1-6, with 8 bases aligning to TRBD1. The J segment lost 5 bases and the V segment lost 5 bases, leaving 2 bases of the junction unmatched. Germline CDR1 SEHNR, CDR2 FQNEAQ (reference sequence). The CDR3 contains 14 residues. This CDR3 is CASSGTGDNSPLHF. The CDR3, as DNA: TGTGCCAGCAGCGGGACAGGTGATAATTCACCCCTCCACTTT.

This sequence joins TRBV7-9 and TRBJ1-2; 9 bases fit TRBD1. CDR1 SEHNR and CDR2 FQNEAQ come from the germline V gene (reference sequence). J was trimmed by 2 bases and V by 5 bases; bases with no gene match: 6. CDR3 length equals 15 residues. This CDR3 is CASSIRTGANYGYTF. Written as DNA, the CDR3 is TGTGCCAGCAGCATCCGGACAGGGGCAAACTATGGCTACACCTTC.

CDR3 nucleotide sequence: TGTGCCAGCACACGCCTTACAGGGAACGTGGACGAGCAGTACTTC. It translates to CASTRLTGNVDEQYF. The genes are TRBV2 and TRBJ2-7, with a weak D call TRBD1 (6 bases). Germline CDR1 and CDR2: SNHLY and FYNNEI. The CDR3 consists of 15 residues. Trimming cost V 7 bases and J 5 bases, with 21 bases left between them.

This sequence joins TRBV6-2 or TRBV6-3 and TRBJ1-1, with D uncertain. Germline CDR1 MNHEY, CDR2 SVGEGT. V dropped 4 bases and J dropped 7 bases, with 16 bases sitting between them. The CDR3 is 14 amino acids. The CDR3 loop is CASSSPSLPGEAFF. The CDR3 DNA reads TGTGCCAGCAGTTCCCCTTCCCTGCCGGGTGAAGCTTTCTTT.